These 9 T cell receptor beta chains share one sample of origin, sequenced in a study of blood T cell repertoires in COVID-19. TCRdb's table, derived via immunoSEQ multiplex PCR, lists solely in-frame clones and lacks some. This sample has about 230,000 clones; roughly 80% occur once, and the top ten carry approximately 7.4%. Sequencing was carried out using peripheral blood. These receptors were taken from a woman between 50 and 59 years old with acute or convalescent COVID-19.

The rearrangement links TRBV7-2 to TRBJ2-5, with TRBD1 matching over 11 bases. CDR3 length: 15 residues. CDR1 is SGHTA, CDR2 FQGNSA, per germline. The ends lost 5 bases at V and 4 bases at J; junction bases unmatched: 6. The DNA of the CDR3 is TGTGCCAGCAGCCCGGACAGGGGGCTGGGAGAGACCCAGTACTTC. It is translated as CASSPDRGLGETQYF. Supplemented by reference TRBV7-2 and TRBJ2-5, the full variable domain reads GAGVSQSPSNKVTEKGKDVELRCDPISGHTALYWYRQSLGQGLEFLIYFQGNSAPDKSGLPSDRFSAERTGGSVSTLTIQRTQQEDSAVYLCASSPDRGLGETQYFGPGTRLLVL.

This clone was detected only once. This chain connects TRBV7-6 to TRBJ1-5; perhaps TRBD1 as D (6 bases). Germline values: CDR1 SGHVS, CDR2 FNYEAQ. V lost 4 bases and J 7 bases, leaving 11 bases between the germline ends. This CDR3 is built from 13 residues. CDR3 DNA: TGTGCCAGCAGCTCCGCGGGGGGCCAGCCCCAGCATTTT. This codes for CASSSAGGQPQHF.

The CDR3 region is CASRPRGRKDTEAFF. DNA of the CDR3: TGTGCCAGTAGACCGAGGGGGCGCAAGGATACTGAAGCTTTCTTT. The genes are TRBV19 and TRBJ1-1; 7 bases align to TRBD1. The V gene end was trimmed by 6 bases and the J gene end by 5 bases; junction bases not matched to a gene: 12. Germline V gene data show CDR1 as LNHDA and CDR2 as SQIVND (reference sequence). The length of the CDR3 is 15 residues.

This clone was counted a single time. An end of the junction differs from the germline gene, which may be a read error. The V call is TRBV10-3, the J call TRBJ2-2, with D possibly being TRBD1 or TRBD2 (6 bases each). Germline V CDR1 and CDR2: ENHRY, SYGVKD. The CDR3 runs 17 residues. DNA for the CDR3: TGTGCCATCAGCGAGTCGGGGGTGACAGGGAACACCGGGGAGCTGTTTTTT. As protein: CAISESGVTGNTGELFF.

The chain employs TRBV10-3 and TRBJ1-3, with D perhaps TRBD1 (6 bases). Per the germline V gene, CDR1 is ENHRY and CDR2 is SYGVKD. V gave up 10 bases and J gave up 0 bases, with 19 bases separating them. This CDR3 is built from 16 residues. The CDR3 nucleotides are TGTGCCAATCACGCCCGACAGGCCCGCTCTGGAAACACCATATATTTT. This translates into CANHARQARSGNTIYF.

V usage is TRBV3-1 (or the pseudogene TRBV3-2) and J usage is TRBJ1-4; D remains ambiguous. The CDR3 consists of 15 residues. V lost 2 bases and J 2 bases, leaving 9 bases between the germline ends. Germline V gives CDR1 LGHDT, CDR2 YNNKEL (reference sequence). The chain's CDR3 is CASSQKTRTNEKLFF. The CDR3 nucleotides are TGTGCCAGCAGCCAAAAGACACGGACTAATGAAAAACTGTTTTTT.

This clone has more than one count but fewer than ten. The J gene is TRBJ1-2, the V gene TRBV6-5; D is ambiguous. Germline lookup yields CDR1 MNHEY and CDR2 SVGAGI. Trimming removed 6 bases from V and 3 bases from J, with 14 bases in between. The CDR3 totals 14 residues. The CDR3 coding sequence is TGTGCCAGCAGGGCTCCGGTCGGGGACTATGGCTACACCTTC. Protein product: CASRAPVGDYGYTF.

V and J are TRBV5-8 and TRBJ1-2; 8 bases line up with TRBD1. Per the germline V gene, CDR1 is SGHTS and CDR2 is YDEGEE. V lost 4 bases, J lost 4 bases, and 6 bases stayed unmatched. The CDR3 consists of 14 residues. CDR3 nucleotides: TGTGCCAGCAGCCGCAGGGGGCTTGGCTATGGCTACACCTTC. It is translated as CASSRRGLGYGYTF. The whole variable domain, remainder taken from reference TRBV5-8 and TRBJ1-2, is EAGVTQSPTHLIKTRGQQATLRCSPISGHTSVYWYQQALGLGLQFLLWYDEGEERNRGNFPPRFSGRQFPNYSSELNVNALELEDSALYLCASSRRGLGYGYTFGSGTRLTVV.

CDR3 in amino acids: CASSPHRGGETQYF. The CDR3 DNA reads TGTGCCAGCAGCCCCCACAGGGGTGGGGAGACCCAGTACTTC. J is TRBJ2-5 and V is TRBV3-1 (or the pseudogene TRBV3-2); 7 bases are a match to TRBD1. Losses at the gene ends were 4 bases for V and 5 bases for J; bases not matched to a gene: 7. CDR1 is LGHDT and CDR2 is YNNKEL in the germline V gene (reference sequence). The CDR3 spans 14 residues.